Listed below are T cell receptor beta chains from one sample, sequenced in a study of radiotherapy plus CTLA-4 blockade in lung cancer. The data were produced by immunoSEQ multiplex PCR, yet TCRdb's version contains in-frame clones alone and is incomplete. This table has roughly 120,000 clones, nearly 80% appearing once. This specimen was peripheral blood, taken from a patient treated with radiotherapy plus ipilimumab. The source of these receptors is a human donor with non-small cell lung cancer who had a partial response to radiotherapy plus ipilimumab. Each CDR3 is given with its conserved first and last residue. D genes are given only for firm matches. Not all rows give a size; the values are once, few, many and, for expanded clones, a class.

TRBJ1-5 | TRBV27 | . | . | CASSRQNQPQHF | TGTGCCAGCAGCAGACAGAATCAGCCCCAGCATTTT
TRBJ2-7 | TRBV10-2 | TRBD2 | . | CASKLSGASEQYF | TGCGCCAGCAAACTCAGCGGGGCCTCCGAGCAGTACTTC
TRBJ1-5 | TRBV30 | . | few | CAWSREGGQPQHF | TGTGCCTGGAGTCGGGAGGGGGGTCAGCCCCAGCATTTT
TRBJ2-1 | TRBV10-3 | . | . | CAISDSGRTPYNEQFF | TGTGCCATCAGTGACAGCGGCCGAACCCCATACAATGAGCAGTTCTTC
TRBJ1-1 | TRBV7-9 | . | . | CASSGLLNTEAFF | TGTGCCAGCAGCGGACTGTTGAACACTGAAGCTTTCTTT
TRBJ2-7 | TRBV5-1 | TRBD2 | . | CASSLEPAGGPIDEQYF | TGCGCCAGCAGCTTGGAACCGGCGGGAGGGCCCATCGACGAGCAGTACTTC
TRBJ2-5 | TRBV6-5 | . | once | CASRTTRTPETQYF | TGTGCCAGCAGAACAACTAGGACCCCAGAGACCCAGTACTTC
TRBJ2-1 | TRBV28 | TRBD2 | . | CASSPLVAGPGEQFF | TGTGCCAGCAGTCCCTTAGTAGCGGGACCCGGTGAGCAGTTCTTC
TRBJ2-7 | TRBV6-5 | TRBD1 | . | CASRPGQGYEQYF | TGTGCCAGCAGACCGGGACAGGGCTACGAGCAGTACTTC
TRBJ1-1 | TRBV5-4 | TRBD1 | . | CASSLRDRGSEAFF | TGTGCCAGCAGCTTGAGAGACAGGGGCTCTGAAGCTTTCTTT
TRBJ1-2 | TRBV6-1 | . | . | CASSELGAQGYYGYTF | TGTGCCAGCAGTGAACTAGGGGCACAGGGCTACTATGGCTACACCTTC
TRBJ2-5 | TRBV15 | TRBD1 | . | CATSRARTGGGTQYF | TGTGCCACCAGCAGAGCCCGGACAGGGGGGGGAACCCAGTACTTC
TRBJ1-2 | TRBV7-8 | . | . | CASSLVGGSNYGYTF | TGTGCCAGCAGCTTAGTTGGCGGATCTAACTATGGCTACACCTTC
TRBJ1-2 | TRBV28 | . | . | CASSSPVLRRHYGYTF | TGTGCCAGCAGTTCCCCTGTTCTGAGGAGGCACTATGGCTACACCTTC
TRBJ2-1 | TRBV30 | TRBD2 | . | CAWSRTRTSGRSYNEQFF | TGTGCCTGGAGCCGAACCCGGACTAGCGGGAGGTCGTACAATGAGCAGTTCTTC
TRBJ1-5 | TRBV28 | . | many | CASSLGGAGNQPQHF | TGTGCCAGCAGTTTGGGGGGAGCAGGCAATCAGCCCCAGCATTTT
TRBJ1-1 | TRBV2 | . | . | CASSLVPLSAGNTEAFF | TGTGCCAGCAGCTTGGTCCCGCTAAGCGCTGGAAACACTGAAGCTTTCTTT
TRBJ2-5 | TRBV18 | . | . | CASSPPGRAGETQYF | TGTGCCAGCTCACCACCGGGCAGGGCGGGGGAGACCCAGTACTTC
TRBJ2-3 | TRBV19 | TRBD1 | once | CASSIGTAKDTQYF | TGTGCCAGTAGTATCGGGACAGCTAAAGATACGCAGTATTTT
TRBJ1-2 | TRBV20-1 | . | . | CSGTPQHGYTF | TGCAGTGGGACACCCCAACATGGCTACACCTTC
TRBJ2-5 | TRBV10-3 | . | . | CASTAGVGETQYF | TGTGCCAGCACCGCCGGAGTTGGGGAGACCCAGTACTTC
TRBJ1-2 | TRBV5-1 | TRBD1 | once | CASSLGAGQGYGYTF | TGCGCCAGCAGCTTGGGAGCGGGACAGGGCTATGGCTACACCTTC
TRBJ2-2 | TRBV18 | TRBD2 | once | CASSLNPGLASSGELFF | TGTGCCAGCTCACTCAACCCCGGACTAGCAAGTTCCGGGGAGCTGTTTTTT